This T cell receptor (beta chain) emerged from a study of shared clonotypes between healthy human individuals. Study observations and caveats: Approximately 4.5% was the fraction of naive CD4 clonotypes found shared across several donors. Sorted-subset sequencing was shown by rarefaction to be incomplete despite large depth.

Deep-level settings were used for running the assay. In the authors' methods: Because ImmunoSEQ provided only junction sequences with no quality scores, the filtering differed. Assay: immunoSEQ multiplex PCR; the TCRdb copy retains only in-frame clones and omits some. The V and J calls and clone size are taken from that table; D and trimming were inferred from the DNA. Of 2 million to 3 million clones detected, approximately 93% appear once; the ten largest clones hold approximately 0.35%. Worth noting for this clone: The target antigen is unknown.

The sequence derives from a man between 18 and 35 years old in good health. Some clones in this sample may be carry-over from other donors' samples. What was sequenced was naive CD4+ T cells from PBMCs. As for subset: CD45RA+ positively selected.

In DNA form, the CDR3 reads TGCGCCAGCAGCTTGGTTGGCGGAGCATCCCAAGATACGCAGTATTTT. Amino acid sequence: CASSLVGGASQDTQYF. The chain is built from TRBV5-1 and TRBJ2-3; D call uncertain. V lost 0 bases and J lost 5, with 16 bases in between. The CDR3 loop spans 16 amino acids. CDR1 and CDR2 (germline): SGHRS, YFSETQ.